Listed below are T cell receptor beta chains from one sample, sequenced in a study of blood T cells in healthy people across ages. TCRdb re-called the 5' RACE reads with MiXCR, one entry per CDR3 protein. The sample records roughly 700,000 distinct CDR3 sequences, roughly 32% being singletons. Sequenced: blood. All receptors come from a woman older than 75 in good health. Both conserved end residues are part of each CDR3. A D gene is named only where the DNA matches it firmly. Clone size is not always given. Where it is, it says once, few, many or a class for expanded clones.

TRBJ1-4	many	NA	TRBV4-2	TGTGCCAGCAGCCAAGTGACCCGCGGTGAAAAACTGTTTTTT	CASSQVTRGEKLFF
TRBJ1-1	once	TRBD1	TRBV19	TGTGCCAGTAGTACCCGGACAGGGGCAGTGAATGAAGCTTTCTTT	CASSTRTGAVNEAFF
TRBJ1-4	few	NA	TRBV5-1	TGCGCCAGCAGCTTGGCCACTCAGGGTGGTGAAAAACTGTTTTTT	CASSLATQGGEKLFF
TRBJ2-3	many	NA	TRBV6-6	TGTGCCAGCAAAGCTAGGCCACAACGGGAGGATACGCAGTATTTT	CASKARPQREDTQYF
TRBJ2-1	few	TRBD1	TRBV5-1	TGCGCCAGCAGCCTTACCGGGACAGGGGGTCAAGAGACCCAGTTCTTC	CASSLTGTGGQETQFF
TRBJ1-1	NA	NA	TRBV18	TGTACCAGCTCACGTAGCACTGAAGCTTTCTTT	CTSSRSTEAFF
TRBJ2-7	many	NA	TRBV5-6	TGTGCCAGCAGCTTCCGGGAAGAGCAGTACTTC	CASSFREEQYF
TRBJ2-2	many	TRBD1	TRBV5-1	TGCGCCAGCAGATCGGGACAGCAAGGCACCGGGGAGCTGTTTTTT	CASRSGQQGTGELFF
TRBJ1-2	many	NA	TRBV11-2	TGTGCCAGCAGCTGGGCCCGGACAGCAATTTATGGCTACACCTTC	CASSWARTAIYGYTF
TRBJ1-6	few	NA	TRBV5-1	TGCGCCAGCAGCTTGTCACCAGTCAGCAATTCACCCCTCCACTTT	CASSLSPVSNSPLHF
TRBJ2-5	many	TRBD2	TRBV3-1	TGTGCCAGCAGCCAAGAAAACCCTAGCGGGAGAGGGACCCAGTACTTC	CASSQENPSGRGTQYF
TRBJ2-5	many	TRBD1	TRBV6-5	TGTGCCGGCTTCGACAGGGGTCGGGGAGAGACCCAGTACTTC	CAGFDRGRGETQYF
TRBJ2-1	many	NA	TRBV4-1	TGCGCCAGCAGCCTGGACGGCCAGAGGGAGCAGTTCTTC	CASSLDGQREQFF
TRBJ2-7	few	NA	TRBV7-3	TGTGCCAGCAGCCCATCCCGGCAGGGTCAAGAGCAGTACTTC	CASSPSRQGQEQYF
TRBJ1-2	many	NA	TRBV27	TGTGCCAGCGGGGGTTGGACAGTCGGGGGCTACACCTTC	CASGGWTVGGYTF
TRBJ2-7	many	TRBD1	TRBV5-6	TGTGCCAGCAGCTCAAACCTAGACAGGGGACGCTCCTACGAGCAGTACTTC	CASSSNLDRGRSYEQYF
TRBJ1-2	few	NA	TRBV6-5	TGTGCCAGCAGTTACTCGAATGGGGGCTACACCTTC	CASSYSNGGYTF
TRBJ1-5	once	NA	TRBV20-1	TGCAGTGGGCAGGGTTTCGGGAATCAGCCCCAGCATTTT	CSGQGFGNQPQHF
TRBJ1-1	few	NA	TRBV6-2/TRBV6-3	TGTGCCAGCACCAAATCCGGCGGGACCGGCGGCACTGAAGCTTTCTTT	CASTKSGGTGGTEAFF
TRBJ2-1	NA	TRBD2	TRBV7-2	TGTGCCAGCAGCTTAGACCCCGGGACTAGAGGCAATGAGCAGTTCTTC	CASSLDPGTRGNEQFF
TRBJ2-5	many	NA	TRBV29-1	TGCAGCGTACACAAGGGCCCCGGGAAAGAGACCCAGTACTTC	CSVHKGPGKETQYF
TRBJ2-5	many	TRBD2	TRBV7-9	TGTGCCAGCAGCCACCAACTAGCGGGGGGGCTGGAGACCCAGTACTTC	CASSHQLAGGLETQYF
TRBJ2-3	many	TRBD2	TRBV7-2	TGTGCCAGCAGCTTTGGAGCGGGGGATCCCTTAGATACGCAGTATTTT	CASSFGAGDPLDTQYF
TRBJ2-3	many	TRBD2	TRBV28	TGTGCCAGCTCACCCGGACTAGCAGATACGCAGTATTTT	CASSPGLADTQYF
TRBJ2-5	NA	TRBD2	TRBV7-8	TGTGCCAGCAGACCAACGTGGCTAGCGGGGCCCCAAGAGACCCAGTACTTC	CASRPTWLAGPQETQYF
TRBJ1-5	many	TRBD1	TRBV20-1	TGCAGTGCTCAGACAGGGGACCAGCCCCAGCATTTT	CSAQTGDQPQHF
TRBJ1-2	many	NA	TRBV7-9	TGTGCCAGCAGCTTCACAGGGTTTGGCTACACCTTC	CASSFTGFGYTF
TRBJ1-6	few	TRBD1	TRBV18	TGTGCCAGCTCACCACCGACAGGGGAGACTTCGCCCCTCCACTTT	CASSPPTGETSPLHF
TRBJ2-1	many	TRBD2	TRBV6-2/TRBV6-3	TGTGCCAGCAGACCCGGACTAGCGGGGGGTATGTACAATGAGCAGTTCTTC	CASRPGLAGGMYNEQFF
TRBJ2-4	many	TRBD1	TRBV5-6	TGTGCCAGCAGCCTTGACAGGGGGAAGGGTGTAAACATTCAGTACTTC	CASSLDRGKGVNIQYF
TRBJ1-1	NA	NA	TRBV9	TGTGCCAGCAGCGAGGGATGGTTGAACACTGAAGCTTTCTTT	CASSEGWLNTEAFF
TRBJ1-4	NA	NA	TRBV7-2	TGTGCCAGCAGTCAAAGGGGGGGTGGCGAAAAACGGTTTTTT	CASSQRGGGEKRFF
TRBJ2-3	many	TRBD2	TRBV24-1	TGTGCCACCAGTGACCCCGGACTAGCGGGGGCAGATACGCAGTATTTT	CATSDPGLAGADTQYF
TRBJ1-1	NA	NA	TRBV4-1	TGCGCCAGCAGCCAAGCCCCCGGGGTGAACACTGAAGCTTTCTTT	CASSQAPGVNTEAFF
TRBJ2-5	NA	NA	TRBV11-1	TGTGCCAGCAGCCCTAGGGGGGACTTCCAAGAGACCCAGTACTTC	CASSPRGDFQETQYF
TRBJ2-3	NA	TRBD1	TRBV20-1	TGCAGTGCTAGGCCTGCAGGGGGCGCCAGCACAGATACGCAGTATTTT	CSARPAGGASTDTQYF
TRBJ2-3	NA	NA	TRBV3-1	TGTGCCAGCAGCCAAGAAGTCCTTACTAGCACAGATACGCAGTATTTT	CASSQEVLTSTDTQYF
TRBJ1-1	NA	TRBD1	TRBV7-2	TGTGCCAGCAGCAAGCAGGGGGGGTACACTGAAGCTTTCTTT	CASSKQGGYTEAFF
TRBJ2-7	NA	TRBD1	TRBV9	TGTGCCAGCACCCCAACAGGGGCCAGCTCCTACGAGCAGTACTTC	CASTPTGASSYEQYF
TRBJ1-4	many	NA	TRBV10-2	TGCGCCAGCAGTGAAGGTCAGACGCATGAAAAACTGTTTTTT	CASSEGQTHEKLFF
TRBJ2-5	many	NA	TRBV6-1	TGTGCCAGCTCGGGGTCTGAGACCCAGTACTTC	CASSGSETQYF
TRBJ1-1	NA	NA	TRBV20-1	TGCAGTGTCCCCGGGATTACTGAAGCTTTCTTT	CSVPGITEAFF
TRBJ2-1	many	TRBD2	TRBV7-3	TGTGCCAGCAGCTCTCCGCCGGGACTAGCGGGGGGGCCAAGAAATGAGCAGTTCTTC	CASSSPPGLAGGPRNEQFF
TRBJ1-2	few	TRBD1	TRBV25-1	TGTGCCAGCAGAAGCCCGGGACAGGGGAGAGAACGCTACACCTTC	CASRSPGQGRERYTF
TRBJ1-5	NA	NA	TRBV2	TGTGCCAGCAGTACCGGGACCTCCAGGTATCAGCCCCAGCATTTT	CASSTGTSRYQPQHF
TRBJ1-2	many	TRBD1	TRBV5-1	TGCGCCAGCAGCTCCCGAAGTGGGTTGACAGGGGGCATCTATGGCTACACCTTC	CASSSRSGLTGGIYGYTF
TRBJ2-4	NA	TRBD1	TRBV5-1	TGCGCCAGCAGCTTGGCCGAGCAGGGGGCAGCAGGTACTCAGTACTTC	CASSLAEQGAAGTQYF
TRBJ2-1	many	NA	TRBV7-2	TGTGCCAGCAGCTTAGTAAAGGGGGCCTACAATGAGCAGTTCTTC	CASSLVKGAYNEQFF
TRBJ2-7	NA	TRBD2	TRBV6-1	TGTGCTACTAGCGGGGGCTACGAGCAGTACTTC	CATSGGYEQYF
TRBJ2-2	few	TRBD1	TRBV29-1	TGCAGCGTTGAAGACAGGGGGCTAGGGTCCGGGGAGCTGTTTTTT	CSVEDRGLGSGELFF
TRBJ1-4	NA	NA	TRBV30	TGTGCCTGGAGTAGTCAGGGGATTGAAAAACTGTTTTTT	CAWSSQGIEKLFF